This note documents a single TCR beta chain sequence. The antigen it binds to is not known. It has no much larger one-base neighbor in the sample; base qualities were not kept. TCR CDR3 regions were amplified from genomic DNA by multiplex PCR using the deep immunoSEQ assay. Extracted genomic DNA from each cell subset was distributed evenly across all wells of several immunoSEQ 96-well plates, and each plate was treated as a replicate. For sorted subsets, approximately 190 ng genomic DNA, equal to some 28,000 T cell genomes, was loaded into each replicate PCR. The purified libraries were quantified using a Qubit 3.0 fluorometer, sized with a Bioanalyzer 2100, and then quantified again using the KAPA Library Quantification kit. A separate single-read 150-cycle Illumina NextSeq 550 flow cell was used to sequence each immunoSEQ 96-well plate. As for the original processing: The immunoSEQ output contained only junctional sequences without quality scores, so filtering could not match that applied to full-length reads. Sequences were annotated with PyIR, a Python wrapper for IgBLAST v1.9, and V/J genes and CDR3 were assigned using IMGT germline references. Reads with weak V/J assignments (E-value above 1e-6), missing CDR3, stop codons, out-of-frame junctions, or ambiguous translated residues were removed. V3J clonotypes were defined as sequences sharing the same inferred V gene, J gene, and CDR3 amino acid sequence. To compute the percentage overlap between repertoires, the number of shared unique clonotypes was divided by the size of the smaller repertoire. Three approaches were used to assess repertoire richness: RTK rarefaction, the Chao1 estimator, and Recon v2.1 estimates of unobserved clonotypes. OLGA was used to compute generation probabilities for all TCRbeta clonotypes that the gDNA method yielded from a few donors. TCRdb stores this immuneACCESS table with in-frame sequences only. Part of the clones is absent; in the studies checked, under half of the shortfall reflects unresolved V genes, and no reason is known for the rest. V and J calls and clone size come straight from that table; D and trimming were deduced from the DNA. The sample has 1.4 million to 1.5 million clones on record, roughly 96% of them singletons. The biggest ten clones account for 1% to 1.5% of the sample.

The donors were healthy, HIV-negative adults with no recently reported acute infections or vaccinations. Only Caucasian adults living in Nashville, Tennessee, USA were represented among the donors. CD4+ T cells were enriched through magnetic negative selection, after which naive cells were positively selected on CD45RA and the remaining negative fraction served as the memory subset. Blood was obtained by leukapheresis, after which PBMCs were separated by Ficoll-Histopaque density gradient centrifugation and cryopreserved in liquid nitrogen vapor phase. Analytical flow cytometry was used to check the purity and quantity of every magnetically sorted T cell population. From each sorted fraction, genomic DNA was isolated and quantified by UV absorbance on a Nanodrop 2000c. The entry originates in a study of shared clonotypes between healthy human individuals (dated by TCRdb to 2020 to 2022). Context from the whole study: The cohort comprised two women and three men aged 18 to 49 years. Per donor, three plates each were used for CD4 naive and CD4 memory, two for CD8 naive, and one for CD8 memory. The study deeply sequenced blood TCR repertoires of 5 or 6 healthy adults to estimate repertoire size and the extent of clonotype sharing between individuals. To increase sequencing depth and limit assay-specific biases, different laboratories used diverse techniques to prepare libraries and sequence TCR repertoires. Each donor's leukapheresis produced roughly between roughly 0.85 and 9.5 billion PBMCs. The paper's findings and limits, for the study overall: Compared with non-shared clonotypes, clonotypes shared by all four sorted-subset donors had higher generation probabilities. Sampling was restricted to blood, and TCR repertoires in tissue are likely to differ from TCR repertoires in blood. Pairwise subsampling indicated that sequencing depth was expected to affect the degree of clonotype sharing among donors. The small number of donors limited the genetic and exposure-history diversity represented. Even with the large sequencing depth, rarefaction of the sorted-subset datasets indicated that sequencing was incomplete. About 5% of naive CD4, around 3.5% of naive CD8, 2% to 2.5% of memory CD4, and 0.4% of memory CD8 clonotypes were shared across a handful of donors. Naive subsets generally had larger estimated clonotype richness than memory subsets.

V is trimmed back by 6 bases and J by 2 bases, and the junction contains 10 bases that no gene match accounts for. Per the germline V gene, MDHEN is the CDR1 and SYDVKM is the CDR2. Measured from the cysteine to the phenylalanine, the CDR3 is 16 residues long. The entry retains the CDR3 DNA only, 48 bases that are in frame from base 1. The origin of this receptor is a man between 25 and 39 years old in good health. This chain is built from TRBV28 and TRBJ2-7, with TRBD1 matching 10 junction bases. Sequencing was carried out using naive CD4+ T cells sorted from blood. The sample's cell subset or site label, decoded: CD45RA+ positively selected. The CDR3 sequence is CASSDPTGQGAYEQYF. The nucleotides read TGTGCCAGCAGCGACCCCACTGGACAGGGGGCCTACGAGCAGTACTTC.